A single T cell receptor beta chain is shown here with its context. The CDR3 has 17 amino acids. Losses at the gene ends were 4 bases for V and 9 bases for J; bases not matched to a gene: 12. The germline CDR1 and CDR2 sequences are SGHAT and FQNNGV. Primers: 60 Vbeta forward and 13 Jbeta reverse. TCRdb's copy holds only in-frame clones and misses some; the assay was immunoSEQ multiplex PCR. Among 280,000 or so clones listed, approximately 90% were seen once. This specimen belongs to a study of cytomegalovirus exposure and HLA in healthy donors. Whole-study context: Among about 400 genotyped donors, around 80% fell in the Caucasian-associated ancestry cluster.

The rearrangement links TRBV11-2 to TRBJ2-7, with 16 bases that match TRBD2. The sample was PBMCs. The receptor comes from a woman aged 18 to 35 in good health and CMV-seronegative. The CDR3 DNA reads as TGTGCCAGCAGCTCGGGACTAGCGGGGGGGTCCCATCCGGTGCAGTACTTC. It is translated as CASSSGLAGGSHPVQYF.